One sample yielded the 4 T cell receptor beta chains listed below, sequenced in a study of cytomegalovirus exposure and HLA in healthy donors. Clones were read by immunoSEQ multiplex PCR, and TCRdb kept only the in-frame ones, dropping some. The top ten hold 1.5% to 2% of the sample, which has over 200,000 clones, about nine tenths seen once. Sequenced input: PBMCs. These receptors were taken from a woman aged 18-29 years in good health and CMV-seropositive.

This clone was picked up a small number of times. This sequence joins TRBV7-9 and TRBJ2-1; 10 nucleotides align to TRBD2. The ends lost 5 bases at V and 2 bases at J; junction bases unmatched: 3. Germline values: CDR1 SEHNR, CDR2 FQNEAQ (reference sequence). The CDR3 runs to 15 residues. The CDR3 DNA reads TGTGCCAGCAGCGCTAGCGGGAGCCCCTACAATGAGCAGTTCTTC. This sequence encodes CASSASGSPYNEQFF.

The rearrangement uses TRBV29-1 and TRBJ1-1; 9 bases agree with TRBD1. The germline V gene encodes CDR1 SQVTM and CDR2 ANQGSEA. CDR3 size: 12 residues. Unmatched junction bases numbered 8, after V lost 7 bases and J lost 8 bases. CDR3 loop: CSALTGGEEAFF. In DNA, the CDR3 is TGCAGCGCTCTAACAGGGGGCGAAGAAGCTTTCTTT.

The genes are TRBV6-6 and TRBJ2-1; TRBD2 matches 9 bases. The V segment lost 2 bases and the J segment 7 bases; nucleotides outside the gene matches: 3. This CDR3 has 14 residues. Germline lookup yields CDR1 MNHNY and CDR2 SVGAGI (reference sequence). The CDR3 protein is CASSYTAGGNEQFF. As DNA, the CDR3 is TGTGCCAGCAGTTACACGGCGGGAGGGAATGAGCAGTTCTTC.

The V and J genes are TRBV5-6 and TRBJ2-7; D possibly corresponds to TRBD2 (6 bases). CDR1 and CDR2 (germline): SGHDT, YYEEEE. The CDR3 consists of 14 residues. V lost 5 bases to trimming and J lost 1 base, with 13 bases between them. CDR3 sequence: CASSPGTGSYEQYF. The CDR3 coding sequence is TGTGCCAGCAGTCCCGGGACTGGGTCCTACGAGCAGTACTTC. Drawing the rest from reference TRBV5-6 and TRBJ2-7, the complete variable domain is DAGVTQSPTHLIKTRGQQVTLRCSPKSGHDTVSWYQQALGQGPQFIFQYYEEEERQRGNFPDRFSGHQFPNYSSELNVNALLLGDSALYLCASSPGTGSYEQYFGPGTRLTVT.